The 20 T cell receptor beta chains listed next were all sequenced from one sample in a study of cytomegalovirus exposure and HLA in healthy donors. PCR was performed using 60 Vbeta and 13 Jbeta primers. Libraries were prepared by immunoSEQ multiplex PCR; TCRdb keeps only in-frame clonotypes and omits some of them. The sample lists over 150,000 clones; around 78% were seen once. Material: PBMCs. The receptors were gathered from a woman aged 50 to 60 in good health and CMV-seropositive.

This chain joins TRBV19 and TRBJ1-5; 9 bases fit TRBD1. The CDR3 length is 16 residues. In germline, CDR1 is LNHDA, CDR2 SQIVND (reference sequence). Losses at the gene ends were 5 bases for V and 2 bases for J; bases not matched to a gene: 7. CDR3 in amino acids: CASSATGGTGNQPQHF. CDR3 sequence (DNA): TGTGCCAGTAGTGCGACAGGGGGGACGGGCAATCAGCCCCAGCATTTT.

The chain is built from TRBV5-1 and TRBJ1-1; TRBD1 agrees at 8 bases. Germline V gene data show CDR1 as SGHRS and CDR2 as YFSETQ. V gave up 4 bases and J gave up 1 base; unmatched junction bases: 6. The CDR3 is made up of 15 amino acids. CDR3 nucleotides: TGCGCCAGCAGCCCTGGGACAGGCTGGAACACTGAAGCTTTCTTT. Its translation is CASSPGTGWNTEAFF.

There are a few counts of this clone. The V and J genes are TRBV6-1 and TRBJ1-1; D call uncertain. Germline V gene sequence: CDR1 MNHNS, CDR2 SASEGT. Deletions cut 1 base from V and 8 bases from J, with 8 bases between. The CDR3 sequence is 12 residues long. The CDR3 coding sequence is TGTGCCAGCAGTGAAGACTCGGTCGAAGCTTTCTTT. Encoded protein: CASSEDSVEAFF.

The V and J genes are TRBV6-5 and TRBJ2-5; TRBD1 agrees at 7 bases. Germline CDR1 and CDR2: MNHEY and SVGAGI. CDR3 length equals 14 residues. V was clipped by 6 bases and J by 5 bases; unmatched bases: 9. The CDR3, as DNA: TGTGCCAGCAGCCGGGACAGCCTAGGGGAGACCCAGTACTTC. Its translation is CASSRDSLGETQYF.

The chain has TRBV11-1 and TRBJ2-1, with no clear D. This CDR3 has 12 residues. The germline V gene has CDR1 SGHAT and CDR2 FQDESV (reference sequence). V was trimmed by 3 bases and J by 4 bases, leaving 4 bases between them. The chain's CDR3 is CASSLRYNEQFF. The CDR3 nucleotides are TGTGCCAGCAGCTTGAGGTACAATGAGCAGTTCTTC.

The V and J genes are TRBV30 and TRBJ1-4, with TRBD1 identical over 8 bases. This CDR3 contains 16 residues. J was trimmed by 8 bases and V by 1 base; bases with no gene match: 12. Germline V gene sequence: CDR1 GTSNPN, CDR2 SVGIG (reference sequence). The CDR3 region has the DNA TGTGCCTGGAGTGACCTTCCCAGGGGGCTAGGGGAAAAACTGTTTTTT. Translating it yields CAWSDLPRGLGEKLFF.

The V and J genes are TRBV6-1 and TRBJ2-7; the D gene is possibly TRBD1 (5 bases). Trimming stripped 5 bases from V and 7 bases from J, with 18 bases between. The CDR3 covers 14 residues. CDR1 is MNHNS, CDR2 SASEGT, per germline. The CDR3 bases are TGTGCCAGCAGTTTAATAGACAGCTTTGGTGAGCAGTACTTC. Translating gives CASSLIDSFGEQYF.

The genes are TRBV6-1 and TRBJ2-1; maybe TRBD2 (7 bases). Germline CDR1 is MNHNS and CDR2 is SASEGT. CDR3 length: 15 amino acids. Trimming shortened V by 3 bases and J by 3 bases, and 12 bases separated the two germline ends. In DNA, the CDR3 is TGTGCCAGCAGTGAGCGGGGGCCCTTCTACAATGAGCAGTTCTTC. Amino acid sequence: CASSERGPFYNEQFF.

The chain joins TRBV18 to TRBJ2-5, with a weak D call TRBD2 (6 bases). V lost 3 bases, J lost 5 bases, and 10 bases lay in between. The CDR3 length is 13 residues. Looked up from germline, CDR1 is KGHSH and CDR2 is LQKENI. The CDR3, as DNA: TGTGCCAGCTCACCGCGGGAACGGGAGACCCAGTACTTC. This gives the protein CASSPRERETQYF.

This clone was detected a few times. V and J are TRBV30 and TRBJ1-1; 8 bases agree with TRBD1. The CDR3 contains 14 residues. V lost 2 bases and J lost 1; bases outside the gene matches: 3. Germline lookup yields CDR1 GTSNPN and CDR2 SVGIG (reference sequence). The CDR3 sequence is CAWSTGTGNTEAFF. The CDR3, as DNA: TGTGCCTGGAGTACCGGGACAGGGAACACTGAAGCTTTCTTT.

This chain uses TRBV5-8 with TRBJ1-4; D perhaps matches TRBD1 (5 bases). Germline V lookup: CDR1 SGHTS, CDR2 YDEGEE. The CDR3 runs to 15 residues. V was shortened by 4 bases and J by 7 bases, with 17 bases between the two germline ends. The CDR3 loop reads CASSLRVGGSEKLFF. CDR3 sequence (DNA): TGTGCCAGCAGCCTCAGGGTTGGCGGGAGTGAAAAACTGTTTTTT.

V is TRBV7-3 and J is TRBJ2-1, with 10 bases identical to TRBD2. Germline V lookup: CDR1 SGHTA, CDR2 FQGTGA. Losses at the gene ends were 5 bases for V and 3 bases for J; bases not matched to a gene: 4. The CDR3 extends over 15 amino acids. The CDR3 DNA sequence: TGTGCCAGCAGCCCAGCGGGGGGGATCTACAATGAGCAGTTCTTC. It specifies CASSPAGGIYNEQFF.

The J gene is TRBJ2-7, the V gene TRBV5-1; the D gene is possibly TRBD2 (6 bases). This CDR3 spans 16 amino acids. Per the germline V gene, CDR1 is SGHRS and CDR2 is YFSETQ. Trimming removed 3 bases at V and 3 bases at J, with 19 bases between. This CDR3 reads CASSSYRGRPGYEQYF. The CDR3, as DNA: TGCGCCAGCAGCTCCTATCGGGGGAGACCTGGCTACGAGCAGTACTTC.

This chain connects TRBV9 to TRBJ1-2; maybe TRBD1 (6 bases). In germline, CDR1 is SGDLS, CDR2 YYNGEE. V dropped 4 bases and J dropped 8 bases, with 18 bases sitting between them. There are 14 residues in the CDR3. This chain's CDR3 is CASSLIQGLDGYTF. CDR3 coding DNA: TGTGCCAGCAGCCTTATACAGGGCTTAGACGGCTACACCTTC.

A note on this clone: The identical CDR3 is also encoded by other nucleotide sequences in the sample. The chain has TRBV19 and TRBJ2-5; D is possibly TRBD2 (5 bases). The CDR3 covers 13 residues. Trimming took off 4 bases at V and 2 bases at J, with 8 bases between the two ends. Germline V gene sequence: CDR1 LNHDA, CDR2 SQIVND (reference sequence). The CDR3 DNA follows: TGTGCCAGTAGTAGTTCGGGGCAAGAGACCCAGTACTTC. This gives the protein CASSSSGQETQYF.

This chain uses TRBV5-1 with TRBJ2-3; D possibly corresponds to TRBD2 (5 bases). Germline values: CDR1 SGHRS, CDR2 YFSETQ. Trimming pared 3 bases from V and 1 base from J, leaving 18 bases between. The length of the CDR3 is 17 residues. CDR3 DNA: TGCGCCAGCAGCTCAGGACTCGTCACATCTGGCACAGATACGCAGTATTTT. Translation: CASSSGLVTSGTDTQYF.

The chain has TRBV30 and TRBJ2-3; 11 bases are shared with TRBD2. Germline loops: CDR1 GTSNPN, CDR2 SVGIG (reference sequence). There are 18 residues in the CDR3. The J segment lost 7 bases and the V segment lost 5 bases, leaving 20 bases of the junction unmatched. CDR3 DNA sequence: TGTGCCTGGGCCCCCCCCGCTAGCGGGGGGACCACAAAGAATACGCAGTATTTT. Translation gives CAWAPPASGGTTKNTQYF.

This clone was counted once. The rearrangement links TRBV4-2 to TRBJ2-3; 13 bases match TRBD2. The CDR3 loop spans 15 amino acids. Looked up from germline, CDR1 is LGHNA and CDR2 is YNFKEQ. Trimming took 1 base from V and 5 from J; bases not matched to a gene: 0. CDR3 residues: CASSQGLAGGDTQYF. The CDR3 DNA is TGTGCCAGCAGCCAAGGACTAGCGGGGGGAGATACGCAGTATTTT.

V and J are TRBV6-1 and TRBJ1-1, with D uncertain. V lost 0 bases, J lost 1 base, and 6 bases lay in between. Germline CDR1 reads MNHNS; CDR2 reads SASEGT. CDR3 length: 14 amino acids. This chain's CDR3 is CASSEARQNTEAFF. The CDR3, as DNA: TGTGCCAGCAGTGAAGCCCGACAGAACACTGAAGCTTTCTTT.

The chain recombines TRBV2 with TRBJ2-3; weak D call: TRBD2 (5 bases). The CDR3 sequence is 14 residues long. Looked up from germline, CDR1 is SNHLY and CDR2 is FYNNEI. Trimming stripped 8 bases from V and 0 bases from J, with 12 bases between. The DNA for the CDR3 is TGTGCCAGCCGTGGGAGAGGGAGCACAGATACGCAGTATTTT. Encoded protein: CASRGRGSTDTQYF.